Below, 18 T cell receptor beta chains from the same sample are listed, as sequenced in a study of tumor-infiltrating lymphocytes in primary liver carcinoma. Unsorted bulk tissue (roughly 17-32 mg) underwent RNA and DNA co-extraction. With around 500 ng total RNA as template and a constant-region primer, TCR beta cDNA was made. The TCR beta library was amplified through three nested multiplex PCR rounds in a modified ARM-PCR procedure. The first two PCR rounds, approximately 10 cycles each, used TRBV1-TRBV30 forward primers and a C-beta reverse primer. Each CDR3 protein gets one entry after TCRdb re-called the multiplex PCR reads with MiXCR. This table holds 70,000 to 95,000 distinct CDR3 sequences, roughly 69% found once. Sequenced sample: liver tumor tissue from sampling region 4. Noted subset: tumor region T4, right-lateral pole. All receptors come from a man aged 40-55 years with primary liver carcinoma and hepatitis B virus infection.

This clonotype was seen at least ten times. The V gene is TRBV28, the J gene TRBJ1-1, with D tentatively TRBD1 (5 bases). The CDR3 is 17 amino acids. Germline V gene data show CDR1 as MDHEN and CDR2 as SYDVKM. Trimming removed 0 bases from V and 1 base from J, with 15 bases in between. The CDR3 reads CASSLWGEGRTNTEAFF. For the CDR3, the DNA is TGTGCCAGCAGTTTATGGGGAGAGGGGCGCACGAACACTGAAGCTTTCTTT.

The V call is TRBV11-3, the J call TRBJ2-1, with 10 nucleotides matching TRBD2. Germline lookup yields CDR1 SGHNT and CDR2 YENEEA. This CDR3 contains 17 residues. With 9 bases clipped from V and 2 bases from J, the junction kept 13 bases outside the gene matches. This CDR3 reads CASSSVLAGVAYNEQFF. The CDR3 nucleotides read TGTGCCAGTAGCAGTGTCCTAGCGGGAGTGGCCTACAATGAGCAGTTCTTC.

This clonotype was recorded at least ten times. The V gene is TRBV13, the J gene TRBJ2-4, with D hard to call. V lost 7 bases and J 4 bases, leaving 11 bases between the germline ends. The CDR3 has 13 residues. Germline loops: CDR1 PRHDT, CDR2 FYEKMQ (reference sequence). The CDR3 loop is CASTILGKNIQYF. The CDR3 bases are TGTGCCAGCACCATTTTAGGGAAAAACATTCAGTACTTC.

Note on this clonotype: A read error may produce the germline difference seen at one junction end. The chain recombines TRBV6-5 with TRBJ2-7; 14 nucleotides line up with TRBD2. Germline assignment: CDR1 MNHEY and CDR2 SVGAGI. The CDR3 has 14 amino acids. CDR3: CASSYGLAGGERYF. DNA for the CDR3: TGTGCCAGTAGTTATGGACTAGCGGGAGGAGAGCGGTACTTT.

In this sample, this clonotype turned up a few times. The chain joins TRBV19 to TRBJ2-4; 8 bases agree with TRBD2. The CDR3 runs to 14 residues. In germline, CDR1 is LNHDA, CDR2 SQIVND (reference sequence). The junction had 5 bases not matched to a gene; V was cut back by 3 bases and J by 7 bases. The CDR3 is CASSIGTSFNIQYF. The CDR3 nucleotides are TGTGCCAGTAGTATTGGGACTAGTTTCAACATTCAGTACTTC.

This clonotype was observed at least ten times. This chain connects TRBV6-5 to TRBJ1-1; D ambiguous. V lost 2 bases to trimming and J lost 6 bases, with 10 bases between them. Germline loops: CDR1 MNHEY, CDR2 SVGAGI. The CDR3 spans 13 residues. The DNA of the CDR3 is TGTGCCAGCAGTTACCGGGAAAACGCTGAAGCTTTCTTT. Its translation is CASSYRENAEAFF.

This clonotype was counted a few times. This chain joins TRBV2 and TRBJ2-7; D may be TRBD2 (6 bases). CDR3 size: 12 residues. Trimming removed 5 bases from V and 3 bases from J, with 8 bases in between. Germline CDR1 reads SNHLY; CDR2 reads FYNNEI. CDR3 DNA: TGTGCCAGCAGTATCGGGAGCTACGAGCAGTACTTC. It translates to CASSIGSYEQYF.

About this clonotype itself: In this CDR3 the conserved last residue, phenylalanine or tryptophan, is missing, so a read error is likely. J is TRBJ2-7 and V is TRBV6-2 or TRBV6-3, with no clear D. V lost 6 bases to trimming and J lost 4 bases, with 10 bases between them. Looked up from germline, CDR1 is MNHEY and CDR2 is SVGEGT. This CDR3 contains 12 residues. This CDR3 is CASSYDPYEQYS. CDR3 bases: TGTGCCAGCAGCTACGATCCGTACGAGCAGTACTCC.

Concerning this clonotype: This may arise from a read error, as a much more abundant clone is one base away. J is TRBJ1-1 and V is TRBV7-9, with D perhaps TRBD1 (5 bases). Germline loops: CDR1 SEHNR, CDR2 FQNEAQ (reference sequence). The CDR3 spans 17 residues. Trimming cost V 6 bases and J 0 bases, with 20 bases left between them. The CDR3 sequence is CASRETLRGRVNTEAFF. CDR3 nucleotides: TGTGCCAGCAGGGAGACCCTAAGGGGCCGGGTGAACACTGAAGCTTTCTTT.

Worth noting for this clonotype: The germline gene is not matched at one end of the junction; a read error may be the cause. J is TRBJ2-7 and V is TRBV11-2, with 7 bases lining up with TRBD2. Germline CDR1 is SGHAT and CDR2 is FQNNGV. The CDR3 length is 15 residues. DNA for the CDR3: TGTGCTAGCACCTTAGTGGGGGGGAGCTCCTATGAGCAGTACTTC. Protein sequence: CASTLVGGSSYEQYF.

This clonotype came up many times. The chain combines TRBV5-1 with TRBJ1-4, with D unclear. CDR1 SGHRS and CDR2 YFSETQ come from the germline V gene. Trimming removed 5 bases from V and 2 bases from J, with 16 bases in between. CDR3 size: 16 residues. DNA for the CDR3: TGCGCCAGCAGTCTGGGATCAACTGCGACTAATGAAAAACTGTTTTTT. Its translation: CASSLGSTATNEKLFF.

The V and J genes are TRBV5-1 and TRBJ2-2; 7 nucleotides line up with TRBD1. With 0 bases clipped from V and 4 bases from J, the junction kept 6 bases outside the gene matches. Germline lookup yields CDR1 SGHRS and CDR2 YFSETQ. The CDR3 length is 16 residues. CDR3 region: CASSLVVQGSTGELFF. The CDR3 DNA reads as TGCGCCAGCAGCTTGGTGGTACAGGGGAGCACCGGGGAGCTGTTTTTT.

Concerning this clonotype: The final CDR3 position lacks the conserved phenylalanine or tryptophan, pointing to a likely read error. The DNA is omitted, as the CDR3 cannot be located on it reliably, and the CDR3 follows TCRdb's listing. The V call is TRBV30, the J call TRBJ2-7. Germline V gene data show CDR1 as GTSNPN and CDR2 as SVGIG (reference sequence). The CDR3 spans 11 amino acids, including both terminal residues. This chain's CDR3 is CAWQSAYEQYS.

This clonotype has just a few counts. The final CDR3 position lacks the conserved phenylalanine or tryptophan, pointing to a likely read error. The rearrangement links TRBV10-3 to TRBJ1-6; no reliable D call. Trimming cost V 7 bases and J 7 bases, with 14 bases left between them. The CDR3 contains 14 residues. The V gene's germline CDR1 is ENHRY and CDR2 SYGVKD. CDR3 in DNA: TGTGCCATCAACGGCATAGGCGGCAATTCACCCCTCCACTGT. Its protein is CAINGIGGNSPLHC.

V is TRBV4-2 and J is TRBJ2-7; 7 nucleotides agree with TRBD2. Looked up from germline, CDR1 is LGHNA and CDR2 is YNFKEQ. The CDR3 length is 17 residues. Trimming cost V 10 bases and J 1 base; bases outside gene matches: 19. CDR3 nucleotide sequence: TGTGCCACTACTGGATTTGCGGGAGTTCATAAGTCCTACGAGCAGTACTTC. This encodes CATTGFAGVHKSYEQYF.

The chain employs TRBV2 and TRBJ1-5; the D gene is possibly TRBD1 (5 bases). Germline CDR1 is SNHLY and CDR2 is FYNNEI. V lost 6 bases to trimming and J lost 2 bases, with 8 bases between them. This CDR3 has 13 amino acids. In nucleotides, the CDR3 is TGTGCCAGCAGACGGGACGGCAATCAGCCCCAGCATTTT. It specifies CASRRDGNQPQHF.

This chain connects TRBV6-5 to TRBJ1-6; no firm D call. The CDR3 totals 13 residues. Germline CDR1 reads MNHEY; CDR2 reads SVGAGI. The V and J ends lost 10 bases and 4 bases respectively, with 11 bases between them. The CDR3 loop reads CANMAWYNSPLHF. CDR3 DNA sequence: TGTGCCAATATGGCTTGGTATAATTCACCCCTCCACTTT.

CDR3 loop: CASSLRLAGASYNEQFF. The CDR3 DNA reads as TGTGCCAGCAGCCTCCGACTAGCGGGAGCCTCCTACAATGAGCAGTTCTTC. J is TRBJ2-1 and V is TRBV7-6, with 12 bases lining up with TRBD2. This CDR3 has 17 amino acids. From germline, CDR1 is SGHVS and CDR2 FNYEAQ. V trimming: 5 bases; J trimming: 0 bases; junction bases outside the gene matches: 5.